This T cell receptor (beta chain) was retrieved from a study of cytotoxic CD8 clonotypes in ibrutinib-treated CLL. Trimming at V came to 5 bases and at J to 5 bases, leaving 9 bases not matched to a gene. The CDR3 has 15 residues. Germline CDR1 and CDR2: MNHNY and SVGAGI (reference sequence). This clone was detected once. Sequenced by immunoSEQ multiplex PCR; TCRdb stores in-frame clones only, minus some. Of 150,000 to 250,000 clones in the sample, about two thirds were seen once. This rearrangement joins TRBV6-6 to TRBJ2-7, with 10 positions matching TRBD2. The receptor comes from a human donor with chronic lymphocytic leukemia. The sequences come from PBMCs, collected after 24 months of ibrutinib treatment. CDR3 in amino acids: CASSKVAGGSNEQYF. In DNA form, the CDR3 reads TGTGCCAGCAGTAAGGTAGCGGGAGGATCCAACGAGCAGTACTTC.